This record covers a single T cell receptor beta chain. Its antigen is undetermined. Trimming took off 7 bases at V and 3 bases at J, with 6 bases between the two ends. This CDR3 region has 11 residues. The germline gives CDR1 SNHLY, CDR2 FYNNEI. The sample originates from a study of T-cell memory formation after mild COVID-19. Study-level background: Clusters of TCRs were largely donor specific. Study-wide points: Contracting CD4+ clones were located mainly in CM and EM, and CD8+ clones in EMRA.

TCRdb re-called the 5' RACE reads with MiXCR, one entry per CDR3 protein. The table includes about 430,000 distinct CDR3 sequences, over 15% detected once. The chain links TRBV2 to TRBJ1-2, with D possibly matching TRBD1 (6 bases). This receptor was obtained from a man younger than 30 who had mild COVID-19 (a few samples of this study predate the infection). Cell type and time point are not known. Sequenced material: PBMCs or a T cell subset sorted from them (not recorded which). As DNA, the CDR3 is TGTGCCAGCAAGGGGGACTATGGCTACACCTTC. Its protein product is CASKGDYGYTF.